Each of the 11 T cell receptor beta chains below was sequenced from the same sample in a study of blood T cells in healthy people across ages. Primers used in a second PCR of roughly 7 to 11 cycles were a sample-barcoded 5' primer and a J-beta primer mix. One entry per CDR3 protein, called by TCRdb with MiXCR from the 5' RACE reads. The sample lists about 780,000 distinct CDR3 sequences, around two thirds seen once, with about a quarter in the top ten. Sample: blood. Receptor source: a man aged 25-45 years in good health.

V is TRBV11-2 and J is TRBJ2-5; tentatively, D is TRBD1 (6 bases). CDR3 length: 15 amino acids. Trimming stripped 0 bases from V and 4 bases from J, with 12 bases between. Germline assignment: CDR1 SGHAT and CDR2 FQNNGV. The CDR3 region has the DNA TGTGCCAGCAGCTTAGAGGGGCTAGGGGGAGAGACCCAGTACTTC. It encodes CASSLEGLGGETQYF.

CDR3 loop: CSARQDNTNYGYTF. CDR3 DNA sequence: TGCAGTGCTAGGCAGGACAACACTAACTATGGCTACACCTTC. V and J are TRBV20-1 and TRBJ1-2; perhaps TRBD1 as D (5 bases). The CDR3 length is 14 residues. CDR1 and CDR2 (germline): DFQATT, SNEGSKA (reference sequence). V lost 3 bases and J lost 0, with 11 bases in between.

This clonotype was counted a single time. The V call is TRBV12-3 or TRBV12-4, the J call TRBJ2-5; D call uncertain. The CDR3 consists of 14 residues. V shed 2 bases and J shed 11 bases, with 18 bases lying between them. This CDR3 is CASSLPPSTNGQYF. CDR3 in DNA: TGTGCCAGCAGTTTACCACCGTCAACAAACGGGCAGTACTTC.

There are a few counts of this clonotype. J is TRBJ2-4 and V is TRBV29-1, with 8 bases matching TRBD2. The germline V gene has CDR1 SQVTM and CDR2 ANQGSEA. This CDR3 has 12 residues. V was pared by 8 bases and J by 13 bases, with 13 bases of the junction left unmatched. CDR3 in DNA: TGCAGCTTCTCCCCCCCAGCGGGGGAGCAGTACTTC. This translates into CSFSPPAGEQYF.

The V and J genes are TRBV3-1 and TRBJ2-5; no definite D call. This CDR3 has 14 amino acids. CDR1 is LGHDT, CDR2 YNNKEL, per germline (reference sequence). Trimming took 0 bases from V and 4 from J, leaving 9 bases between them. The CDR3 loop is CASSQDARIETQYF. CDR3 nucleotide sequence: TGTGCCAGCAGCCAAGATGCCCGGATAGAGACCCAGTACTTC.

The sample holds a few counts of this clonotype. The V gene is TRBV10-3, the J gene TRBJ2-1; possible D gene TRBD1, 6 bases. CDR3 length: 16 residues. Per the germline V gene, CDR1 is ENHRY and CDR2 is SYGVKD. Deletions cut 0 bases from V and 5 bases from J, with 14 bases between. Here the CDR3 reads CAISESPGRGNNEQFF. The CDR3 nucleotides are TGTGCCATCAGTGAGTCTCCGGGCAGGGGCAACAATGAGCAGTTCTTC.

In nucleotides, the CDR3 is TGTGCCAGCAGTTCTCCCCCTGGAGCTAATGAAAAACTGTTTTTT. This codes for CASSSPPGANEKLFF. This chain links TRBV28 with TRBJ1-4; D gene uncertain. V lost 4 bases, J lost 3 bases, and 12 bases lay in between. CDR1 is MDHEN, CDR2 SYDVKM, per germline. This CDR3 comprises 15 residues.

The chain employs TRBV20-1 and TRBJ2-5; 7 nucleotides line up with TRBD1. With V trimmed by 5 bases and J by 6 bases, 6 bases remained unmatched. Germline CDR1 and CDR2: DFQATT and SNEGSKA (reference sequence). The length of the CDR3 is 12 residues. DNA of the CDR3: TGCAGTGCTTCGACAGGGTCCAAGACCCAGTACTTC. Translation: CSASTGSKTQYF.

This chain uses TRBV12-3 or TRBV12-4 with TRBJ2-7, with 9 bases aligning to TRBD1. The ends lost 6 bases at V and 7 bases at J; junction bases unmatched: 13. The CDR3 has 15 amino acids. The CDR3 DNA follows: TGTGCCAGCAGCTCCGACAGGGGGGGATACAATGAGCAGTACTTC. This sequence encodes CASSSDRGGYNEQYF.

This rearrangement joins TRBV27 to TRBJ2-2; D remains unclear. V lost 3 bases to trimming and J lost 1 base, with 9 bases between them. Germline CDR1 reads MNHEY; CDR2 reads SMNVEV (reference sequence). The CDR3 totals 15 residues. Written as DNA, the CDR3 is TGTGCCAGCAGTTTTTCTCCGAGGAACACCGGGGAGCTGTTTTTT. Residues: CASSFSPRNTGELFF.

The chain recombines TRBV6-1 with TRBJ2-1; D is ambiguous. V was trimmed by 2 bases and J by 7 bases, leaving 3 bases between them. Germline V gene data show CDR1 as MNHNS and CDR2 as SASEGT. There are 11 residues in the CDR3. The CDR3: CASSERNEQFF. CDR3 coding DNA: TGTGCCAGCAGTGAAAGAAATGAGCAGTTCTTC.